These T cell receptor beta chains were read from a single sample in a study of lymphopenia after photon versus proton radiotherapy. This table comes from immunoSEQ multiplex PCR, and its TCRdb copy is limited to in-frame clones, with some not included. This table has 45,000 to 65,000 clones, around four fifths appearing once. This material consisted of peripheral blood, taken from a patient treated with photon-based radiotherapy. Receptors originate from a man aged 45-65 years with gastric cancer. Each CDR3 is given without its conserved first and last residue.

ASTQGANSYEQY	TRBV2	TRBJ2-7
ASSTRGGPGETQY	TRBV19	TRBJ2-5
ASSSQTGGYLGYT	TRBV28	TRBJ1-2
ASSGDSGRFTDTQY	TRBV6-1	TRBJ2-3
ASSQVGARGETQY	TRBV4-1	TRBJ2-5
ASSPTGFWSYEQY	TRBV5-5	TRBJ2-7
ASGLLGGGEQY	TRBV27	TRBJ2-5
ASSSGLAGGPGSYEQY	TRBV5-5	TRBJ2-7
ASGTGGSGTDTQY	TRBV28	TRBJ2-3
ASSLGGSTEAF	TRBV5-1	TRBJ1-1
ASSQDNRFNSPLH	TRBV4-2	TRBJ1-6
ASSLGLGAGGNTIY	TRBV7-8	TRBJ1-3
ASRLTGAYNEQF	TRBV6-5	TRBJ2-1
ATGGANMNTEAF	TRBV15	TRBJ1-1
ASSTTGTANNEKLF	TRBV19	TRBJ1-4
ASSLTGDSSIVLT	TRBV7-2	TRBJ2-6
ASSSPRRQGYHYGYT	TRBV11-2	TRBJ1-2
ASSNPWRGSYEQY	TRBV27	TRBJ2-7
ASSIGGFGYQETQY	TRBV19	TRBJ2-5